A selection of T cell receptor beta chains follows, all from one sample in a study of response to subunit inactivated influenza vaccine. From the RT-PCR reads, TCRdb called clonotypes with MiXCR, one entry per CDR3 protein. The table has roughly 780,000 distinct CDR3 sequences, approximately 17% seen once. The input for sequencing was PBMCs from blood, taken less than 6 days after vaccination. The receptors here all came from a man in his forties or fifties who received an inactivated influenza vaccine. Both conserved end residues are part of each CDR3. A D gene is named only where the DNA matches it firmly. Clone size is shown for a subset of rows, as once, few, many or a class of expanded clone.

V	D	length	J	size	CDR3	DNA
TRBV7-8	NA	14	TRBJ2-7	NA	CASSLHRDNYEQYF	TGTGCCAGCAGCTTGCACCGGGATAACTACGAGCAGTACTTC
TRBV28	NA	14	TRBJ2-5	NA	CASSLYPSRETQYF	TGTGCCAGCAGTTTATATCCTAGCCGAGAGACCCAGTACTTC
TRBV6-5	TRBD1	15	TRBJ1-1	NA	CASSYARDRGRWAFF	TGTGCCAGCAGTTACGCCCGGGACAGGGGGCGGTGGGCTTTCTTT
TRBV20-1	TRBD2	11	TRBJ2-7	few	CSAAGDYEQYF	TGCAGTGCCGCGGGGGACTACGAGCAGTACTTC
TRBV4-2	NA	14	TRBJ1-5	many	CASSQDRGNQPQHF	TGTGCCAGCAGCCAAGATAGAGGCAATCAGCCCCAGCATTTT
TRBV3-1	TRBD1	14	TRBJ2-5	many	CASSRWTGEETQYF	TGTGCCAGCAGCCGATGGACAGGGGAAGAGACCCAGTACTTC
TRBV6-1	NA	13	TRBJ2-5	NA	CASGKTVQETQYF	TGTGCCAGCGGAAAAACAGTCCAAGAGACCCAGTACTTC
TRBV29-1	TRBD2	14	TRBJ2-3	NA	CSVRRTRWADTQYF	TGCAGCGTTCGCCGGACTAGATGGGCAGATACGCAGTATTTT
TRBV12-3/TRBV12-4	NA	13	TRBJ1-2	NA	CASSPGRDHGYTF	TGTGCCAGCAGCCCGGGTAGAGATCATGGCTACACCTTC
TRBV30	NA	12	TRBJ2-4	NA	CAWNRAKNIQYF	TGTGCCTGGAATCGGGCCAAAAACATTCAGTACTTC
TRBV12-3/TRBV12-4	NA	15	TRBJ1-6	NA	CASSLELRGASPLHF	TGTGCCAGCAGTTTAGAGTTGCGGGGGGCTTCACCCCTCCACTTT
TRBV15	NA	13	TRBJ1-1	many	CATSRGQNTEAFF	TGTGCCACCAGCAGGGGCCAAAACACTGAAGCTTTCTTT
TRBV12-3/TRBV12-4	TRBD2	14	TRBJ2-1	NA	CASSLGVAGFRQFF	TGTGCCAGCAGTTTAGGGGTAGCGGGATTTCGGCAGTTCTTC
TRBV29-1	NA	12	TRBJ2-7	many	CSVGPDFYEQYF	TGCAGCGTCGGCCCGGACTTTTACGAGCAGTACTTC
TRBV6-5	TRBD2	16	TRBJ2-1	few	CASSYGGGGALNEQFF	TGTGCCAGCAGTTACGGGGGCGGGGGGGCACTCAATGAGCAGTTCTTC
TRBV12-3/TRBV12-4	TRBD1	14	TRBJ2-7	NA	CASSWRTGGYEQYF	TGTGCCAGCAGTTGGCGGACAGGGGGCTACGAGCAGTACTTC
TRBV10-3	TRBD1	14	TRBJ2-3	NA	CAIREGQGTDTQYF	TGTGCCATCCGTGAGGGACAGGGGACAGATACGCAGTATTTT
TRBV7-2	NA	16	TRBJ2-7	NA	CASSLVGRGTYNEQYF	TGTGCCAGCAGCTTAGTAGGCAGGGGAACCTACAATGAGCAGTACTTC
TRBV13	NA	12	TRBJ1-2	few	CASSPRPGGYTF	TGTGCCAGCAGCCCCCGGCCGGGTGGCTACACCTTC
TRBV4-3	NA	13	TRBJ2-1	many	CASSRAEYNEQFF	TGCGCCAGCAGCCGGGCGGAATACAATGAGCAGTTCTTC
TRBV5-1	NA	13	TRBJ1-2	few	CASSLPTYHGYTF	TGCGCCAGCAGCTTGCCGACATATCATGGCTACACCTTC
TRBV4-3	NA	13	TRBJ1-1	NA	CASSQRQDIEAFF	TGCGCCAGCAGCCAGCGCCAGGACATTGAAGCTTTCTTT
TRBV11-2	NA	14	TRBJ2-2	NA	CASSSQVVSGELFF	TGTGCCAGCAGCTCCCAAGTCGTAAGCGGGGAGCTGTTTTTT
TRBV6-2/TRBV6-3	NA	15	TRBJ1-2	NA	CASRRDARTNYGYTF	TGTGCCAGCAGGAGGGACGCAAGAACTAACTATGGCTACACCTTC
TRBV7-9	TRBD1	16	TRBJ2-2	once	CASSLGTGKNTGELFF	TGTGCCAGCAGCTTAGGGACAGGGAAGAACACCGGGGAGCTGTTTTTT
TRBV28	NA	14	TRBJ2-1	many	CASSFGRQNNEQFF	TGTGCCAGCAGTTTCGGACGCCAGAACAATGAGCAGTTCTTC
TRBV20-1	NA	11	TRBJ2-1	NA	CSARDHRGQFF	TGCAGTGCTAGAGATCACCGGGGGCAGTTCTTC
TRBV7-2	NA	14	TRBJ2-3	few	CASSLARKTDTQYF	TGTGCCAGCAGCTTAGCACGGAAGACAGATACGCAGTATTTT
TRBV10-3	TRBD2	15	TRBJ2-7	few	CAIRASGTSSYEQYF	TGTGCCATCAGAGCTAGCGGGACAAGCTCCTACGAGCAGTACTTC
TRBV14	NA	16	TRBJ2-5	NA	CASSQERRQVQETQYF	TGTGCCAGCAGCCAAGAACGGAGACAAGTTCAAGAGACCCAGTACTTC
TRBV6-2/TRBV6-3	NA	18	TRBJ2-5	NA	CASSYPVKGGRRTETQYF	TGTGCCAGCAGTTATCCTGTTAAGGGGGGCAGAAGAACGGAGACCCAGTACTTC
TRBV7-8	NA	16	TRBJ1-1	many	CASSPFTGKMNTEAFF	TGTGCCAGCAGCCCGTTCACTGGTAAGATGAACACTGAAGCTTTCTTT
TRBV28	NA	14	TRBJ1-2	NA	CASSFLGPHYGYTF	TGTGCCAGCAGTTTTTTGGGGCCCCACTATGGCTACACCTTC
TRBV28	NA	15	TRBJ1-4	few	CASSPPVGWGEKLFF	TGTGCCAGCAGCCCCCCAGTGGGTTGGGGTGAAAAACTGTTTTTT
TRBV20-1	TRBD2	15	TRBJ2-3	many	CSAPGRTSGGDTQYF	TGCAGTGCCCCCGGACGGACTAGTGGGGGGGATACGCAGTATTTT
TRBV6-1	TRBD1	15	TRBJ2-5	NA	CASSPQTGGVETQYF	TGTGCCAGCAGTCCACAGACAGGGGGGGTAGAGACCCAGTACTTC
TRBV24-1	NA	15	TRBJ2-1	NA	CATGTGGRGYNEQFF	TGTGCCACCGGGACCGGGGGGCGAGGCTACAATGAGCAGTTCTTC
TRBV25-1	NA	13	TRBJ1-2	NA	CASSDGRFYGYTF	TGTGCCAGCAGTGACGGACGGTTCTATGGCTACACCTTC
TRBV7-3	TRBD2	16	TRBJ2-1	NA	CASSKGLAGSYNEQFF	TGTGCCAGCAGCAAGGGACTAGCGGGCTCCTACAATGAGCAGTTCTTC
TRBV12-3/TRBV12-4	NA	15	TRBJ1-2	NA	CASSPGTRLNYGYTF	TGTGCCAGCAGCCCCGGGACAAGGCTCAACTATGGCTACACCTTC